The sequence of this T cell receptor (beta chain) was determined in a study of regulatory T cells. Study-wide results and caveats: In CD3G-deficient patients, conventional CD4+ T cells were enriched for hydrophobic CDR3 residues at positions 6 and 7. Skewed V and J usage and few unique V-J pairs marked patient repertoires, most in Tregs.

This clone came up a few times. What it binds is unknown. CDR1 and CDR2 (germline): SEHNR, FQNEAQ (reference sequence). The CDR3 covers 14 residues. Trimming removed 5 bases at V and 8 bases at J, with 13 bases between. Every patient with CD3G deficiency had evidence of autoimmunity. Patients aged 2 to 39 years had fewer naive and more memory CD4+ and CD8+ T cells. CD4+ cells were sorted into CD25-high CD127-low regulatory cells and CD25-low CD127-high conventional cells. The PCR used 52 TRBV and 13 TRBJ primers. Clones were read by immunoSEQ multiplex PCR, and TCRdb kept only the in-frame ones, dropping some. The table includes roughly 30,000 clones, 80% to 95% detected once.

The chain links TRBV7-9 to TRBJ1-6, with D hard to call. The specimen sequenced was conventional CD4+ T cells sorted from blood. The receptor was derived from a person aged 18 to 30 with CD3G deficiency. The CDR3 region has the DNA TGTGCCAGCAGCCCGGCAGGCAACTATTCACCCCTCCACTTT. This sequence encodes CASSPAGNYSPLHF.